A single sample is the source of the 11 T cell receptor beta chains below, sequenced in a study of regulatory T cells in long-lasting Graves disease. This sample's time point: persistent/refractory GD, antithyroid drugs over 5 years with positive TRAb. The TCR library was made from RNA that had been extracted from PBMCs in TRIzol. CDR3-region Arm-PCR and iRepertoire HTBI primers produced the TCR beta libraries. TCRdb independently ran MiXCR on the multiplex PCR reads; one entry per CDR3 protein. The sample gives a few hundred thousand distinct CDR3 sequences, around 23% of which show up once; less than 30% is in the top ten. Sequenced here: peripheral blood mononuclear cells (PBMCs), sampled when the disease was refractory, from a patient treated with antithyroid drugs. The receptors originated from a middle-aged woman with Graves disease.

As concerns this clonotype: With only one base between it and a far larger clone, this is likely a read error. The V gene is TRBV6-1, the J gene TRBJ1-4, with D perhaps TRBD1 (5 bases). The germline gives CDR1 MNHNS, CDR2 SASEGT. This CDR3 spans 15 amino acids. In DNA, the CDR3 is TGTGCCGGCAGTGCCCAGGACGCTTCCCAGGGAAAACTGTTTTTT. Encoded protein: CAGSAQDASQGKLFF.

In this sample, this clonotype turned up a few times. This chain connects TRBV25-1 to TRBJ2-5, with 8 bases aligning to TRBD1. Germline CDR1 MGHDK, CDR2 SYGVNS. The CDR3 loop spans 16 amino acids. With 3 bases clipped from V and 2 bases from J, the junction kept 8 bases outside the gene matches. The CDR3 sequence is CASSETRTGFQETQYF. CDR3 sequence (DNA): TGTGCCAGCAGTGAGACAAGGACAGGGTTTCAAGAGACCCAGTACTTC.

Many counts were recorded for this clonotype. This chain connects TRBV29-1 to TRBJ2-2; D remains ambiguous. The CDR3 consists of 12 residues. The germline V gene encodes CDR1 SQVTM and CDR2 ANQGSEA. CDR3 sequence reads: CRVTYYTGELFF. Written as DNA, the CDR3 is TGCAGAGTCACCTACTACACCGGGGAGCTGTTTTTT.

The table lists this clonotype with many counts. The chain couples TRBV24-1 to TRBJ2-5, with 7 bases aligning to TRBD2. Germline CDR1 reads KGHDR; CDR2 reads SFDVKD. The CDR3 runs to 16 residues. Germline trimming cut 6 bases from V and 1 base from J; bases unmatched to any gene: 10. CDR3 region: CATSPSRGSLQETQYF. DNA of the CDR3: TGTGCCACCAGTCCCTCGCGGGGGTCGCTCCAAGAGACCCAGTACTTC.

The rearrangement joins TRBV11-2 to TRBJ2-7; D is uncertain. Germline V gene data show CDR1 as SGHAT and CDR2 as FQNNGV. Trimming cost V 5 bases and J 2 bases, with 10 bases left between them. The CDR3 contains 13 residues. The CDR3 DNA sequence: TGTGCCAGCAGCCCTTATCAGGCCTACGAGCAGTACTTC. This codes for CASSPYQAYEQYF.

To note about this clonotype: A much bigger clone sits one base away, suggesting this may be a read error. The chain has TRBV20-1 and TRBJ2-7, with D hard to call. V lost 1 base, J lost 3 bases, and 13 bases lay in between. In germline, CDR1 is DFQATT, CDR2 SNEGSKA (reference sequence). The CDR3 loop spans 14 amino acids. In DNA form, the CDR3 reads TGCAGTGCTAGAGGTTTTTCCCCAAACTACGAGCAGTACTTC. Protein product: CSARGFSPNYEQYF.

This clonotype was observed many times. The rearrangement links TRBV12-3 or TRBV12-4 to TRBJ1-1, with D tentatively TRBD1 (6 bases). The length of the CDR3 is 14 residues. Between the trimmed V and J ends, which lost 5 bases and 3 bases, there was a span of 13 bases. The CDR3 DNA is TGTGCCAGCAGTCGTCGGACAGTCGACACTGAAGCTTTCTTT. Translated: CASSRRTVDTEAFF.

There are many counts of this clonotype. V is TRBV11-2 and J is TRBJ2-7, with a tentative D call TRBD1 (6 bases). Trimming pared 5 bases from V and 6 bases from J, leaving 14 bases between. Per the germline V gene, CDR1 is SGHAT and CDR2 is FQNNGV. The CDR3 consists of 13 residues. CDR3: CASSPMSQGEQYF. DNA of the CDR3: TGTGCCAGCAGCCCTATGTCACAGGGCGAGCAGTACTTC.

This clonotype was observed a few times. The chain couples TRBV7-9 to TRBJ1-5; no clear D gene. The CDR3 has 12 amino acids. V lost 5 bases and J 6 bases, leaving 8 bases between the germline ends. The germline CDR1 and CDR2 sequences are SEHNR and FQNEAQ (reference sequence). CDR3 loop: CASSPSSQPQHF. For the CDR3, the DNA is TGTGCCAGCAGCCCCAGTAGTCAGCCCCAGCATTTT.

To note about this clonotype: This could be a read error, since a much larger clone is one nucleotide away. Because the CDR3 is missing its conserved closing phenylalanine or tryptophan, this is likely a read error. The rearrangement links TRBV30 to TRBJ2-5; D possibly corresponds to TRBD2 (6 bases). Germline values: CDR1 GTSNPN, CDR2 SVGIG (reference sequence). V lost 3 bases and J lost 5, with 16 bases in between. CDR3 length: 14 amino acids. This chain's CDR3 is CAWRRRATRETQYL. In DNA form, the CDR3 reads TGTGCCTGGAGGCGGAGGGCAACGCGGGAGACCCAGTACTTA.

This sequence joins TRBV20-1 and TRBJ1-2; no clear D. Germline CDR1 and CDR2: DFQATT and SNEGSKA (reference sequence). The CDR3 totals 11 residues. Trimming stripped 6 bases from V and 5 bases from J, with 10 bases between. CDR3 residues: CSASGAYGYTF. The CDR3, as DNA: TGCAGTGCGTCGGGAGCTTATGGCTACACCTTC.